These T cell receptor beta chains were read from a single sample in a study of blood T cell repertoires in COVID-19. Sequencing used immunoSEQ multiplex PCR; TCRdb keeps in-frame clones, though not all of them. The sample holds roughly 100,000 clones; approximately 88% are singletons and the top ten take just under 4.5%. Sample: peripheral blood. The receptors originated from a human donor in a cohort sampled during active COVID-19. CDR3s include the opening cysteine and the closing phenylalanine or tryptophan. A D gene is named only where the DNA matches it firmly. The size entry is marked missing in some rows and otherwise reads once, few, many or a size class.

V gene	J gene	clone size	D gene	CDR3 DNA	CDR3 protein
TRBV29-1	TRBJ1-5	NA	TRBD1	TGCAGCGTTGCCGCGAGGGGGCAATTAAGCAATCAGCCCCAGCATTTT	CSVAARGQLSNQPQHF
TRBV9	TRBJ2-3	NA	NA	TGTGCCAGCAGCGTAGGCCCCCAGTCTAGCACAGATACGCAGTATTTT	CASSVGPQSSTDTQYF
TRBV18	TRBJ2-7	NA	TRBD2	TGTGCCAGCTCACCACTCGGACTAGCAACCGTAACGTCGGGGAGGGAGCAGTACTTC	CASSPLGLATVTSGREQYF
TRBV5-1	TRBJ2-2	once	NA	TGCGCCAGCAGCTTTACTATTGCCGGGGAGCTGTTTTTT	CASSFTIAGELFF
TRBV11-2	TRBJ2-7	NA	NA	TGTGCCAGCAGCAGGCAGGGATACGAGCAGTACTTC	CASSRQGYEQYF
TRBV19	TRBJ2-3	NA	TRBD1	TGTGCCAGCAATGGCGGGACAGGCGAAGATACGCAGTATTTT	CASNGGTGEDTQYF
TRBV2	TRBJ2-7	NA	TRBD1	TGTGCCAGCAGACTACAGGGGGCGCAAGAGCAGTACTTC	CASRLQGAQEQYF
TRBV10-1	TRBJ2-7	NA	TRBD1	TGCGCCAGCAGTGAGGGGGACAGGGGGCCTTACGAGCAGTACTTC	CASSEGDRGPYEQYF
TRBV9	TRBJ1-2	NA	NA	TGTGCCAGCAGCGGCTCAGGGGCGACTGGCTACACCTTC	CASSGSGATGYTF
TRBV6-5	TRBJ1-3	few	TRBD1	TGTGCCAGCAGTTACTCAACACAGGGGAAGGGAAACACCATATATTTT	CASSYSTQGKGNTIYF
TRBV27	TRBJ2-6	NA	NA	TGTGCCAGCAGTGCGCGGCTGAGCTCTGGGGCCAACGTCCTGACTTTC	CASSARLSSGANVLTF
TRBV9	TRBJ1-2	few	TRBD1	TGTGCCAGCAGCAAGACGGGACAGGGGTTCTATGGCTACACCTTC	CASSKTGQGFYGYTF
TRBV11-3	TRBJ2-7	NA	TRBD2	TGTGCCAGCAGCTTAGGGACTAGCGCTATATACGAGCAGTACTTC	CASSLGTSAIYEQYF
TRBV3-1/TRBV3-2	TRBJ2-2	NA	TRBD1	TGTGCCAGCAGGCCGACACGACAGGGCGGCGGGGAGCTGTTTTTT	CASRPTRQGGGELFF
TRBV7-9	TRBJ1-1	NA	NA	TGTGCCAGCAGCTTAGCCGTCCGGGGGACTGAAGCTTTCTTT	CASSLAVRGTEAFF
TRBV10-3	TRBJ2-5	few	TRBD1	TGTGCCATCAGCGCCGACAGGGGAGTTCAAGAGACCCAGTACTTC	CAISADRGVQETQYF
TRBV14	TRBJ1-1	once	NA	TGTGCCAGCAGCCCCCCGGGCGGGGCGAACACTGAAGCTTTCTTT	CASSPPGGANTEAFF
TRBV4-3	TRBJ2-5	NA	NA	TGCGCCAGCAGCCAAGGAGGAATCCAAGAGACCCAGTACTTC	CASSQGGIQETQYF
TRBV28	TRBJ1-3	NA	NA	TGTGCCAGCAGTTGGAGCTCTGGAAACACCATATATTTT	CASSWSSGNTIYF
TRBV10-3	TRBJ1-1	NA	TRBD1	TGTGCCATCAGTACCGGGACAGGGATGAACACTGAAGCTTTCTTT	CAISTGTGMNTEAFF
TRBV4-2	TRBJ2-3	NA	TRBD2	TGTGCCAGCAGCCAAGCCGGGACTAGCGGGGTCAATACGCAGTATTTT	CASSQAGTSGVNTQYF
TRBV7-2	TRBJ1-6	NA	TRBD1	TGTGCCAGCAGTCGCCCCAGGGGGCTTGGATCACCCCTCCACTTT	CASSRPRGLGSPLHF